These T cell receptor beta chains were read from a single sample in a study of post-analysis software for immune sequencing data. TCRdb re-called the PCR reads with MiXCR, one entry per CDR3 protein. The table records roughly 600,000 distinct CDR3 sequences, 44% of them present only once. Specimen: blood. These receptors came from a girl between 10 and 17 years old with multiple sclerosis. The conserved cysteine and the conserved F or W are not part of the CDR3 here. The D gene is left open where the match is weak.

V	J	D	CDR3
TRBV6-5	TRBJ2-7	TRBD2	ASCPQREVGYEQY
TRBV7-2	.	TRBD2	ASSLGSSGGAFSMRWTQY
TRBV5-1	TRBJ1-2	.	ASSLAARTHTDYGYT
TRBV4-2	TRBJ2-7	TRBD1	ASSPRQGGYEQY
TRBV7-9	TRBJ2-1	.	ASSSSEREDNEQF
TRBV20-1	TRBJ2-1	.	SARDLGGAGQF
TRBV5-1	TRBJ1-5	TRBD1	ASSLEGTGDQPQH
TRBV11-1	TRBJ2-3	TRBD1	ASSLAWTGGTDTQY
TRBV7-9	TRBJ1-2	.	ASSLATGTKTVGYT
TRBV6-6	TRBJ1-2	.	ASSLDSFYGYT
TRBV10-3	TRBJ2-6	.	AIPSGANVLT
TRBV6-5	TRBJ2-1	TRBD1	ASSFLTGQGGYNEQF
TRBV3-1	TRBJ1-1	.	ASSPAGGITEAF
TRBV20-1	TRBJ1-1	.	SPDGGGNTEAF
TRBV24-1	TRBJ2-5	.	ATSDFGETQY
TRBV19	TRBJ2-6	.	ASSTSVSGANVLT
TRBV20-1	TRBJ1-5	.	SARVIGQGNNQPQH
TRBV20-1	TRBJ1-5	TRBD1	SAGQGAIQPQH
TRBV6-5	TRBJ2-7	TRBD1	ASSYSQGAKLYEQY
TRBV9	TRBJ2-1	TRBD1	ASSPQGDPYNEQF